Described below is a single T cell receptor (beta chain) sequence and its context. This record comes from a study of cytomegalovirus exposure and HLA in healthy donors. Both 60 Vbeta primers and 13 Jbeta primers went into the PCR. The assay was immunoSEQ multiplex PCR, and TCRdb's table has in-frame clones only and misses some. The table shows approximately 140,000 clones, with roughly 77% occurring only once. Trimming cost V 4 bases and J 9 bases, with 12 bases left between them. The CDR3 loop spans 12 amino acids. Germline CDR1 reads SNHLY; CDR2 reads FYNNEI. Material for sequencing was PBMCs. The source of this sequence is a man between 25 and 39 years old in good health and CMV-seronegative. The V gene is TRBV2, the J gene TRBJ1-1, with D possibly matching TRBD1 (5 bases). The CDR3 DNA sequence: TGTGCCAGCAGTGGGGACGGACTAAAAGCTTTCTTT. As protein: CASSGDGLKAFF. The entire variable domain, with the rest obtained from reference TRBV2 and TRBJ1-1, is as follows: EPEVTQTPSHQVTQMGQEVILRCVPISNHLYFYWYRQILGQKVEFLVSFYNNEISEKSEIFDDQFSVERPDGSNFTLKIRSTKLEDSAMYFCASSGDGLKAFFGQGTRLTVV.